This T cell receptor beta chain originates from a study of blood T cell repertoires in COVID-19. The repertoire was sequenced with immunoSEQ multiplex PCR; TCRdb's copy has only in-frame clones and lacks some. The table lists about 250,000 clones, 88% of them singletons. The length of the CDR3 is 13 residues. The V and J ends lost 5 bases and 8 bases respectively, with 13 bases between them. Looked up from germline, CDR1 is SGHAT and CDR2 is FQNNGV. What was sequenced was PBMCs or T cells enriched from blood (not recorded which). This rearrangement joins TRBV11-2 to TRBJ2-1, with D tentatively TRBD1 (5 bases). The sequence was obtained from a woman aged 40-49 years who had been exposed to COVID-19. The CDR3 DNA is TGTGCCAGCAGCCATTGGACCAGGGATGAGCAGTTCTTC. Translation: CASSHWTRDEQFF.